These 8 T cell receptor beta chains came from one sample sequenced in a study of neurological immune-mediated disorders. TCRdb independently ran MiXCR on the 5' RACE reads; one entry per CDR3 protein. The sample lists fewer than 85,000 distinct CDR3 sequences; 4.8% were seen once. Sequencing was done on a sample of PBMCs. These receptors were obtained from a woman in her seventies with multiple sclerosis.

This clonotype was counted ten times or more. V gene TRBV20-1 combines with J gene TRBJ2-1, with D tentatively TRBD1 (6 bases). The V end was cut by 5 bases, the J end by 10 bases, with 21 bases between. The germline CDR1 and CDR2 sequences are DFQATT and SNEGSKA (reference sequence). The CDR3 runs to 14 residues. The CDR3 loop reads CSAQRTVVGLEQFF. CDR3 sequence (DNA): TGCAGTGCTCAGAGGACAGTAGTAGGACTCGAGCAGTTCTTC.

This clonotype was recorded many times. The chain has TRBV20-1 and TRBJ1-5; the D is unclear. With 1 base removed from V and 3 bases from J, the gap between germline ends came to 10 bases. The CDR3 extends over 14 amino acids. Germline loops: CDR1 DFQATT, CDR2 SNEGSKA (reference sequence). Here the CDR3 DNA reads TGCAGTGCTAGAGGGGTTGGGCCCAATCAGCCCCAGCATTTT. It yields the protein CSARGVGPNQPQHF.

The J gene is TRBJ1-1, the V gene TRBV27; no firm D call. CDR1 MNHEY and CDR2 SMNVEV come from the germline V gene (reference sequence). V lost 3 bases, J lost 4 bases, and 12 bases lay in between. This CDR3 has 14 residues. This CDR3 reads CASSFRRAATEAFF. In DNA form, the CDR3 reads TGTGCCAGCAGTTTCCGTCGGGCCGCCACTGAAGCTTTCTTT.

In its sample, this clonotype was seen many times. The chain is built from TRBV7-2 and TRBJ2-7; the match to TRBD2 covers 9 bases. Germline CDR1 and CDR2: SGHTA and FQGNSA. Losses at the gene ends were 1 base for V and 2 bases for J; bases not matched to a gene: 9. The CDR3 length is 17 residues. The DNA for the CDR3 is TGTGCCAGCAGCTTAGACGCTAAGGGACTAGCCGCCTACGAGCAGTACTTC. Translated: CASSLDAKGLAAYEQYF.

This clonotype has just a few counts. The V gene is TRBV6-2 or TRBV6-3, the J gene TRBJ2-2, with 10 bases fitting TRBD1. This CDR3 has 15 residues. The V gene end was trimmed by 6 bases and the J gene end by 7 bases; junction bases not matched to a gene: 8. Germline CDR1 MNHEY, CDR2 SVGEGT. The DNA of the CDR3 is TGTGCCAGCAGACGGACAGGGGGACCCGGCGGGGAGCTGTTTTTT. It is translated as CASRRTGGPGGELFF.

This clonotype has at least ten counts. The chain couples TRBV4-1 to TRBJ2-6, with 9 bases identical to TRBD1. From germline, CDR1 is MGHRA and CDR2 YSYEKL. This CDR3 has 19 amino acids. The J segment lost 0 bases and the V segment lost 0 bases, leaving 6 bases of the junction unmatched. The DNA for the CDR3 is TGCGCCAGCAGCCAAGATTGGGGACAGGGTTACTCTGGGGCCAACGTCCTGACTTTC. Protein sequence: CASSQDWGQGYSGANVLTF.

In its sample, this clonotype was seen many times. The genes are TRBV4-2 and TRBJ1-1; tentative D call: TRBD1 (5 bases). V was clipped by 0 bases and J by 9 bases, with 8 bases between them. Per the germline V gene, CDR1 is LGHNA and CDR2 is YNFKEQ. The CDR3 is 12 amino acids. The chain's CDR3 is CASSQDGGKAFF. The DNA of the CDR3 is TGTGCCAGCAGCCAAGATGGGGGAAAAGCTTTCTTT.

This clonotype was observed at least ten times. CDR3 loop: CASSSGTSGSHEQYF. CDR3 nucleotides: TGTGCCAGCAGCTCTGGGACTAGCGGGAGCCACGAGCAGTACTTC. The V call is TRBV3-1, the J call TRBJ2-7, with 14 bases matching TRBD2. The germline gives CDR1 LGHDT, CDR2 YNNKEL (reference sequence). This CDR3 contains 15 residues. J lost 5 bases, V lost 5 bases, and 5 bases had no gene match.